Listed below are T cell receptor beta chains from one sample, sequenced in a study of molecular identifiers for immune sequencing clone quantification. TCRdb called the PCR reads again in MiXCR, with one record for every CDR3 protein. The sample has tens of thousands of distinct CDR3 sequences, roughly 20% seen once. Sequencing was carried out using naive CD8+ T cells from blood, with Jurkat cell RNA spiked in. The receptors come from a human donor in good health. Some libraries in this study had Jurkat cell RNA spiked in. Both conserved end residues are part of each CDR3. The D gene is left open where the match is weak. Expanded clones are given a class, and other clones once, few, many or no size at all.

cdr3_length	v_call	d_call	clone_size	j_call	cdr3_aa	cdr3_nt
17	TRBV4-1	TRBD1	.	TRBJ2-3	CASSQERGQGLSNTQYF	TGCGCCAGCAGCCAAGAACGGGGACAGGGGTTATCGAATACGCAGTATTTT
10	TRBV21-1	.	many	TRBJ2-7	CASSPYEQYF	TGTGCCAGCAGCCCCTACGAGCAGTACTTC
16	TRBV4-3	TRBD2	few	TRBJ2-1	CASSQVGGRAFDEQFF	TGCGCCAGCAGCCAAGTTGGCGGGAGGGCTTTCGATGAGCAGTTCTTC
14	TRBV10-2	TRBD2	many	TRBJ2-7	CASSGLAGPYEQYF	TGCGCCAGCTCGGGACTAGCGGGACCCTACGAGCAGTACTTC
14	TRBV27	.	many	TRBJ2-7	CASSSQGERDEQYF	TGTGCCAGCAGTTCCCAAGGGGAACGGGACGAGCAGTACTTC
15	TRBV2	.	many	TRBJ2-3	CASSETTNTVYTQYF	TGTGCCAGCAGTGAAACTACAAACACCGTCTATACGCAGTATTTT
12	TRBV29-1	.	many	TRBJ2-2	CSVNRAAGELFF	TGCAGCGTCAACAGGGCCGCCGGGGAGCTGTTTTTT
16	TRBV2	TRBD1	many	TRBJ2-2	CASSDTGTENTGELFF	TGTGCCAGCAGCGATACCGGGACAGAGAACACCGGGGAGCTGTTTTTT
13	TRBV15	.	many	TRBJ2-7	CATSRDPPGEQYF	TGTGCCACCAGCAGAGATCCTCCCGGCGAGCAGTACTTC
18	TRBV18	TRBD2	many	TRBJ2-1	CASSPGLAGGPSYNEQFF	TGTGCCAGCTCACCGGGACTAGCGGGAGGGCCCTCCTACAATGAGCAGTTCTTC
13	TRBV4-3	.	many	TRBJ1-5	CASSQDLGQPQHF	TGCGCCAGCAGCCAAGATCTCGGTCAGCCCCAGCATTTT
14	TRBV11-2	.	many	TRBJ2-5	CASSLGWGRETQYF	TGTGCCAGCAGCTTAGGGTGGGGACGAGAGACCCAGTACTTC
15	TRBV9	.	many	TRBJ2-7	CASSVDGASVNEQYF	TGTGCCAGCAGCGTAGACGGGGCATCGGTCAACGAGCAGTACTTC
12	TRBV10-3	.	.	TRBJ2-1	CAIKDGYNEQFF	TGTGCCATCAAAGACGGATACAATGAGCAGTTCTTC
15	TRBV10-3	TRBD2	many	TRBJ2-7	CAISEGGVPSYEQYF	TGTGCCATCAGTGAGGGGGGGGTGCCCTCCTACGAGCAGTACTTC
13	TRBV20-1	.	many	TRBJ1-2	CSARPWDVYGYTF	TGCAGTGCTAGACCCTGGGATGTCTATGGCTACACCTTC
19	TRBV6-6	TRBD1	many	TRBJ2-7	CASSYSPGQGEFLPYEQYF	TGTGCCAGCAGTTACTCACCGGGACAGGGGGAATTTCTTCCCTACGAGCAGTACTTC
14	TRBV4-3	TRBD1	many	TRBJ2-7	CASSPGQGSYEQYF	TGCGCCAGCAGCCCGGGACAGGGGTCCTACGAGCAGTACTTC
15	TRBV2	.	many	TRBJ2-3	CASSEVEVGTDTQYF	TGTGCCAGCAGTGAAGTTGAGGTGGGCACGGATACGCAGTATTTT
15	TRBV7-9	TRBD2	many	TRBJ2-1	CASSFLTSGSNEQFF	TGTGCCAGCAGCTTCCTCACTAGCGGGAGTAATGAGCAGTTCTTC
16	TRBV13	TRBD1	.	TRBJ2-7	CASSLGDRGPSYEQYF	TGTGCCAGCAGCTTAGGGGACAGGGGGCCCTCCTACGAGCAGTACTTC
11	TRBV11-2	.	many	TRBJ2-2	CASSSTGELFF	TGTGCCAGCAGCTCGACCGGGGAGCTGTTTTTT
15	TRBV4-3	TRBD1	many	TRBJ2-5	CASSQDLDREETQYF	TGCGCCAGCAGCCAAGATCTCGACAGGGAAGAGACCCAGTACTTC
14	TRBV9	.	.	TRBJ2-6	CASSGLSGANVLTF	TGTGCCTCGTCGGGACTTTCTGGGGCCAACGTCCTGACTTTC
16	TRBV28	.	.	TRBJ1-2	CASSYLDRDVNYGYTF	TGTGCCAGCAGTTACCTCGACCGGGACGTTAACTATGGCTACACCTTC
14	TRBV12-3/TRBV12-4	.	.	TRBJ2-3	CASSSGSSTDTQYF	TGTGCCAGCAGTTCAGGGTCTAGCACAGATACGCAGTATTTT
14	TRBV28	.	.	TRBJ2-3	CASTAAAGADTQYF	TGTGCCAGCACCGCGGCGGCGGGCGCAGATACGCAGTATTTT
13	TRBV6-2/TRBV6-3	.	many	TRBJ2-7	CASSYLGIHEQYF	TGTGCCAGCAGTTACTTGGGGATACACGAGCAGTACTTC
15	TRBV7-2	.	many	TRBJ2-3	CASSQIAPSTDTQYF	TGTGCCAGCAGCCAGATAGCGCCTAGCACAGATACGCAGTATTTT
14	TRBV20-1	.	many	TRBJ2-7	CSARGTNHFYEQYF	TGCAGTGCTAGAGGGACTAACCACTTCTACGAGCAGTACTTC
14	TRBV19	.	.	TRBJ2-7	CASSMAFGALEQYF	TGTGCCAGTAGTATGGCCTTTGGGGCCCTCGAGCAGTACTTC
13	TRBV4-1	.	many	TRBJ2-2	CASSQYNTGELFF	TGCGCCAGCAGCCAATACAACACCGGGGAGCTGTTTTTT
14	TRBV6-2/TRBV6-3	.	few	TRBJ2-7	CASSSRDTYYEQYF	TGTGCCAGCAGTAGCCGGGACACCTACTACGAGCAGTACTTC
15	TRBV25-1	TRBD2	.	TRBJ2-3	CASGRGLAATDTQYF	TGTGCCAGCGGAAGGGGACTAGCGGCCACAGATACGCAGTATTTT
12	TRBV5-1	.	many	TRBJ1-1	CASSLGPTEAFF	TGCGCCAGCAGCTTGGGACCCACTGAAGCTTTCTTT